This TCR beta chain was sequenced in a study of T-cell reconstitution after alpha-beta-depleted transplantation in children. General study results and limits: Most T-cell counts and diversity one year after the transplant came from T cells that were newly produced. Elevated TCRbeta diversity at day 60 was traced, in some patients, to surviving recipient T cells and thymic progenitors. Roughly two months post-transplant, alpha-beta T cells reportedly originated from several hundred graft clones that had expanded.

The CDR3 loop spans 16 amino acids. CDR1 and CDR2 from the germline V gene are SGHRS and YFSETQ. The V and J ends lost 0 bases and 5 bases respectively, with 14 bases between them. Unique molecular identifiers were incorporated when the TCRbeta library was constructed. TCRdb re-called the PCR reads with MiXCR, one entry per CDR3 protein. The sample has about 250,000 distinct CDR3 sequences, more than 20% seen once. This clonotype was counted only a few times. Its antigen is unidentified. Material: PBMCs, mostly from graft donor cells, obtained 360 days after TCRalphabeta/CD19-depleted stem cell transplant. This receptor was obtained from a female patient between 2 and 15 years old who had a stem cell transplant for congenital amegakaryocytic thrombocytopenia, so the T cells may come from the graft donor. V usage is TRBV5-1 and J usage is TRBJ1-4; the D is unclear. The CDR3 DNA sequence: TGCGCCAGCAGCTTGGTACTTGGGCCCGACAATGAAAAACTGTTTTTT. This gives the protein CASSLVLGPDNEKLFF.